This T cell receptor (beta chain) was captured in a study of T cell repertoires in cytomegalovirus infection. Across the whole study: Carrying CMV and the relevant HLA type showed in public TCR beta signatures.

CDR1 and CDR2 (germline): SGHTA, FQGNSA. V lost 1 base to trimming and J lost 8 bases, with 11 bases between them. The CDR3 contains 13 residues. The table lists this clonotype with many counts. Antigen unknown. Using its own MiXCR run on the reads, TCRdb lists one record per CDR3 protein. The sample lists roughly 920,000 distinct CDR3 sequences; more than 25% were seen once. Study-level findings and limits: HLA-C-restricted CMV-specific TCR beta clonotypes were dominant in the ex vivo response.

Specimen: cultured CD8+ T cells from PBMCs, collected from culture after CMV antigen stimulation. The sequence derives from a human donor in good health (CMV status not recorded). Some clones in this sample may be carry-over from other donors' samples. The V call is TRBV7-2, the J call TRBJ1-2; D is undetermined. The CDR3 bases are TGTGCCAGCAGCTTAGATCGTAGGTGGGGCTACACCTTC. The encoded protein is CASSLDRRWGYTF.